The clone carrying this T cell receptor beta chain showed up just a few times. The data belong to a study of human T cells and chemical hapten exposure. V gave up 3 bases and J gave up 0 bases; unmatched junction bases: 5. The CDR3 spans 15 residues. Germline loops: CDR1 KGHSH, CDR2 LQKENI. Unique molecular identifiers were linked by the library to individual cDNA molecules. TCRdb independently ran MiXCR on the RACE reads; one entry per CDR3 protein. The data hold about 96,000 distinct CDR3 sequences, with roughly a tenth observed a single time. This sample's time point: patch test 2, 6 weeks after DPC sensitization. Specified treatment: therapeutic diphenylcyclopropenone sensitization with weekly scalp DPC. Those who donated were patients with alopecia, 18 to 70 years of age, and suitable for DPC. The authors' total RNA extraction used unfractionated whole blood.

This sequence was found in a woman aged 40 to 50 with alopecia areata. Some clones in this sample may be carry-over from other donors' samples. The chain uses TRBV18 and TRBJ2-7, with 7 bases identical to TRBD1. This specimen consisted of whole blood, obtained in connection with sensitization to the hapten diphenylcyclopropenone (DPC). The CDR3 coding sequence is TGTGCCAGCTCACCTGGAGACAGGGCCTCCTACGAGCAGTACTTC. Its protein is CASSPGDRASYEQYF.